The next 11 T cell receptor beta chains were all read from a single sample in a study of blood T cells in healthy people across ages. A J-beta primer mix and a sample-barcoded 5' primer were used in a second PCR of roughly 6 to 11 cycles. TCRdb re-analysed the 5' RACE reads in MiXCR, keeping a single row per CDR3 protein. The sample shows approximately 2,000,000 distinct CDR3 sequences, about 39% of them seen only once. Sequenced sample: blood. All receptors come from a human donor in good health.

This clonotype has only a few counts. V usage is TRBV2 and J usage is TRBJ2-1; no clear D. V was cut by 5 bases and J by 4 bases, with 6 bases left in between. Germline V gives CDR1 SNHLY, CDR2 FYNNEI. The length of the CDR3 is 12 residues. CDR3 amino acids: CASSTEYNEQFF. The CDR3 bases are TGTGCCAGCAGTACAGAATACAATGAGCAGTTCTTC.

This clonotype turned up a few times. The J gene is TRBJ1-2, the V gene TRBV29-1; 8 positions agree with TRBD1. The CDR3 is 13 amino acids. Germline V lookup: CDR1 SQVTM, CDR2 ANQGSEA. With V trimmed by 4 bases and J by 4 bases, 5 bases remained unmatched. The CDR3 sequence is CSVVTGEGYGYTF. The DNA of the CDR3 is TGCAGCGTTGTGACAGGGGAGGGCTATGGCTACACCTTC. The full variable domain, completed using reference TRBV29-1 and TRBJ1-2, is SAVISQKPSRDICQRGTSLTIQCQVDSQVTMMFWYRQQPGQSLTLIATANQGSEATYESGFVIDKFPISRPNLTFSTLTVSNMSPEDSSIYLCSVVTGEGYGYTFGSGTRLTVV.

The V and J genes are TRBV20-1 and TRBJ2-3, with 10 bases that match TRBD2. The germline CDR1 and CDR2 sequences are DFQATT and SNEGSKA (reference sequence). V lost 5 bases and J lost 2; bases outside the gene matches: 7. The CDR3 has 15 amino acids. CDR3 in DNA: TGCAGTGCTGGGGAGGGGACTAGCGCCACAGATACGCAGTATTTT. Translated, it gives CSAGEGTSATDTQYF.

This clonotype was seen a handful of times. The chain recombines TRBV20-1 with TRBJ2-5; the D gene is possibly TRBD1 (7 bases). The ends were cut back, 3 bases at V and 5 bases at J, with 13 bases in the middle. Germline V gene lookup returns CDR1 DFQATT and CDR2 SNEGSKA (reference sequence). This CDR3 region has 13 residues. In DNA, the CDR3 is TGCAGTGCTAGTCCCCCAGGGGGGGAGACCCAGTACTTC. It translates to CSASPPGGETQYF.

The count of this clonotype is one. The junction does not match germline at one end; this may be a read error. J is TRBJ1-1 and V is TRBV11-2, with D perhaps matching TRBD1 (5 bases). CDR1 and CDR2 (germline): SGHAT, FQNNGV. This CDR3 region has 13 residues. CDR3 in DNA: TGTTCCAGCAGCTTCAACGGGGGGACGGGAGCTTTCTTT. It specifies CSSSFNGGTGAFF.

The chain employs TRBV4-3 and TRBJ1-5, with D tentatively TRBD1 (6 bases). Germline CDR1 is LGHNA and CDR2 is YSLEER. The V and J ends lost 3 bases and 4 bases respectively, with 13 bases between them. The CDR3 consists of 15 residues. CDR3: CASSHGYGQNQPQHF. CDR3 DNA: TGCGCCAGCAGCCACGGCTATGGACAGAATCAGCCCCAGCATTTT.

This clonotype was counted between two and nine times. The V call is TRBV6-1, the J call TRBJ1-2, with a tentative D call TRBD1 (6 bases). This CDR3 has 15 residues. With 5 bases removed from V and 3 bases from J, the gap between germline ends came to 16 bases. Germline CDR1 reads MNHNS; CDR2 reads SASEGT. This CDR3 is CASSLGGQIDYGYTF. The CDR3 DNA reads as TGTGCCAGCAGTCTCGGAGGACAGATTGACTATGGCTACACCTTC.

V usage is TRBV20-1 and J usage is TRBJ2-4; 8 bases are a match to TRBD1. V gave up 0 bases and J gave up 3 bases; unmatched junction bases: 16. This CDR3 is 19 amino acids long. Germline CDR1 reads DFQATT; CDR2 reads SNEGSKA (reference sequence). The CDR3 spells CSARDLRDRGRRGKNIQYF. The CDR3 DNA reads TGCAGTGCTAGAGATCTCCGCGACAGGGGAAGAAGAGGCAAAAACATTCAGTACTTC.

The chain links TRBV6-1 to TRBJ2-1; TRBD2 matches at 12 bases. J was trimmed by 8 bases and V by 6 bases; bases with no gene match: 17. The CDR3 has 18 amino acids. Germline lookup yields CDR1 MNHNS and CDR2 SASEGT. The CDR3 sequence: CASSTWLASGGARDEQFF. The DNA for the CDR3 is TGTGCCAGCAGCACCTGGCTGGCTAGCGGGGGGGCCCGGGATGAGCAGTTCTTC.

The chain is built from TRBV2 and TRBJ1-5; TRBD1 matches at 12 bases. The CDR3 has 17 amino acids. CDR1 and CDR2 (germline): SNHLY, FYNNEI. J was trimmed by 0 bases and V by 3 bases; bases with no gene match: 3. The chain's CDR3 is CASSEGQGAHSNQPQHF. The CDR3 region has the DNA TGTGCCAGCAGTGAGGGACAGGGGGCCCATAGCAATCAGCCCCAGCATTTT.

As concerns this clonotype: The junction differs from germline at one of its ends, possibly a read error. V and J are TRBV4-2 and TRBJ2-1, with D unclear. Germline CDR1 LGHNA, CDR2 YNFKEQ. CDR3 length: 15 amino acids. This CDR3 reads CASNQGHGRYNEQFF. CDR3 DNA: TGTGCCAGCAACCAAGGTCACGGTCGTTACAATGAGCAGTTCTTC.